Detailed here is one T cell receptor (beta chain). The antigen remains unidentified. The length of the CDR3 is 16 residues. Germline V CDR1 and CDR2: LNHNV, YYDKDF (reference sequence). V lost 0 bases to trimming and J lost 3 bases; unmatched junction nucleotides: 6. Time point in this sample: peripheral blood 6 weeks after treatment start. Disease in patients was locally advanced or metastatic urothelial carcinoma. The data stem from a study of PD-L1 blockade in urothelial cancer. Study-level background: A median approximately 140,000 T cells were found in blood samples. Notes on the study in general: Tumor-associated TCR clones expanded more in blood at 3 weeks in patients with durable benefit.

Assay: immunoSEQ multiplex PCR; the TCRdb copy retains only in-frame clones and omits some. The sample contains about 120,000 clones, 75% to 95% of which appear only once. The clonotype was recovered from a man aged 55 to 70 with urothelial cancer. The material was PBMCs, obtained around atezolizumab (anti-PD-L1) treatment. The chain has TRBV15 and TRBJ2-5; 8 nucleotides align to TRBD2. CDR3 sequence: CATSRERLAGKETQYF. As DNA, the CDR3 is TGTGCCACCAGCAGAGAAAGGCTAGCGGGTAAAGAGACCCAGTACTTC.